Presented here are 17 T cell receptor beta chains from one specimen sequenced in a study of cytomegalovirus exposure and HLA in healthy donors. The primer mix had 60 Vbeta and 13 Jbeta primers. The protocol was immunoSEQ multiplex PCR, while the TCRdb copy is restricted to in-frame clones and leaves out a portion. The sample lists more than 65,000 clones, roughly 74% occurring once. The material sequenced was PBMCs. All receptors derive from a woman aged 60-75 years in good health and CMV-seropositive.

This chain links TRBV5-1 with TRBJ1-5, with D unclear. This CDR3 is built from 16 residues. The V end lost 0 bases, the J end lost 3 bases, and 13 bases lay between the germline ends. The germline gives CDR1 SGHRS, CDR2 YFSETQ. The CDR3 coding sequence is TGCGCCAGCAGCTTGGGTTGGGCAAATGCCAATCAGCCCCAGCATTTT. Encoded protein: CASSLGWANANQPQHF.

This clone has a single count. The rearrangement links TRBV5-4 to TRBJ2-7; possibly TRBD2 for D (6 bases). V was trimmed by 1 base and J by 0 bases, leaving 8 bases between them. CDR1 and CDR2 (germline): SGHNT, YYREEE (reference sequence). There are 14 residues in the CDR3. CDR3 in amino acids: CASSLSGSSYEQYF. The CDR3 bases are TGTGCCAGCAGCTTGTCCGGGAGCTCCTACGAGCAGTACTTC. The full variable domain, in which reference TRBV5-4 and TRBJ2-7 provide the parts outside the CDR3, is ETGVTQSPTHLIKTRGQQVTLRCSSQSGHNTVSWYQQALGQGPQFIFQYYREEENGRGNFPPRFSGLQFPNYSSELNVNALELDDSALYLCASSLSGSSYEQYFGPGTRLTVT.

The chain recombines TRBV5-4 with TRBJ2-1; the D is unclear. This CDR3 is 16 amino acids long. Trimming took off 4 bases at V and 0 bases at J, with 14 bases between the two ends. Germline loops: CDR1 SGHNT, CDR2 YYREEE (reference sequence). This CDR3 is CASSGSAASSYNEQFF. CDR3 DNA: TGTGCCAGCAGCGGCTCGGCGGCTAGCTCCTACAATGAGCAGTTCTTC. Variable domain in full (rest from reference TRBV5-4 and TRBJ2-1): ETGVTQSPTHLIKTRGQQVTLRCSSQSGHNTVSWYQQALGQGPQFIFQYYREEENGRGNFPPRFSGLQFPNYSSELNVNALELDDSALYLCASSGSAASSYNEQFFGPGTRLTVL.

The J gene is TRBJ1-1, the V gene TRBV19; TRBD1 might be the D (5 bases). Looked up from germline, CDR1 is LNHDA and CDR2 is SQIVND (reference sequence). CDR3 length: 14 residues. Trimming pared 5 bases from V and 3 bases from J, leaving 13 bases between. The CDR3 nucleotides are TGTGCCAGTAGTGCGGGAGTGGGGGACACTGAAGCTTTCTTT. It specifies CASSAGVGDTEAFF. The whole variable domain, remainder taken from reference TRBV19 and TRBJ1-1, is DGGITQSPKYLFRKEGQNVTLSCEQNLNHDAMYWYRQDPGQGLRLIYYSQIVNDFQKGDIAEGYSVSREKKESFPLTVTSAQKNPTAFYLCASSAGVGDTEAFFGQGTRLTVV.

This clone was counted once. The genes are TRBV11-1 and TRBJ1-2; a weak D match, TRBD1 (5 bases). This CDR3 has 14 amino acids. In germline, CDR1 is SGHAT, CDR2 FQDESV (reference sequence). The ends were cut back, 5 bases at V and 6 bases at J, with 16 bases in the middle. The DNA for the CDR3 is TGTGCCAGCAGCACCGGGACGGACTATGATGGCTACACCTTC. It is translated as CASSTGTDYDGYTF.

This sequence joins TRBV6-1 and TRBJ2-1, with a tentative D call TRBD1 (6 bases). The V gene's germline CDR1 is MNHNS and CDR2 SASEGT. The CDR3 is 13 amino acids. V lost 4 bases and J 2 bases, leaving 6 bases between the germline ends. CDR3: CASSAGAYNEQFF. The CDR3 coding sequence is TGTGCCAGCAGTGCAGGGGCCTACAATGAGCAGTTCTTC.

The rearrangement uses TRBV5-1 and TRBJ1-3; D not certain. Germline V gene data show CDR1 as SGHRS and CDR2 as YFSETQ. The V and J ends lost 5 bases and 0 bases respectively, with 12 bases between them. The CDR3 covers 15 residues. Written as DNA, the CDR3 is TGCGCCAGCAGGGTAGAGGCCGCCTCTGGAAACACCATATATTTT. Residues: CASRVEAASGNTIYF. The entire variable domain, with the rest obtained from reference TRBV5-1 and TRBJ1-3, is as follows: KAGVTQTPRYLIKTRGQQVTLSCSPISGHRSVSWYQQTPGQGLQFLFEYFSETQRNKGNFPGRFSGRQFSNSRSEMNVSTLELGDSALYLCASRVEAASGNTIYFGEGSWLTVV.

The V gene is TRBV12-5, the J gene TRBJ1-1; TRBD1 aligns across 7 bases. Germline V gene sequence: CDR1 LGHNT, CDR2 FRNRAP. There are 17 residues in the CDR3. V shed 7 bases and J 2 bases; nucleotides not matched to a gene: 16. Here the CDR3 reads CASERTRDSSINTEAFF. The CDR3 bases are TGTGCTAGTGAGAGGACTCGGGACAGCTCTATTAACACTGAAGCTTTCTTT.

The rearrangement uses TRBV27 and TRBJ2-7; D is perhaps TRBD1 (6 bases). Looked up from germline, CDR1 is MNHEY and CDR2 is SMNVEV (reference sequence). V lost 2 bases and J 4 bases, leaving 6 bases between the germline ends. This CDR3 has 12 residues. The CDR3 region has the DNA TGTGCCAGCAGTTTACAGGGGTACGAGCAGTACTTC. This sequence encodes CASSLQGYEQYF.

V usage is TRBV9 and J usage is TRBJ2-2; unclear D gene. Germline CDR1 SGDLS, CDR2 YYNGEE. The CDR3 runs to 12 residues. V shed 5 bases and J shed 6 bases, with 8 bases lying between them. The chain's CDR3 is CASRARAGELFF. The CDR3 coding sequence is TGTGCCAGCAGGGCTCGGGCCGGGGAGCTGTTTTTT.

V gene TRBV5-1 combines with J gene TRBJ1-2, with D perhaps TRBD1 (5 bases). V was cut by 3 bases and J by 5 bases, with 20 bases left in between. Germline V lookup: CDR1 SGHRS, CDR2 YFSETQ. CDR3 length equals 16 residues. CDR3 nucleotides: TGCGCCAGCAGCTCCCACGGGGGGGATTCGGTGTATGGCTACACCTTC. As protein: CASSSHGGDSVYGYTF.

The chain employs TRBV10-3 and TRBJ2-5; TRBD2 agrees at 11 bases. Looked up from germline, CDR1 is ENHRY and CDR2 is SYGVKD. This CDR3 has 17 amino acids. V was clipped by 2 bases and J by 2 bases; unmatched bases: 7. The CDR3 is CAISEPSLAGGQETQYF. CDR3 sequence (DNA): TGTGCCATCAGTGAGCCTTCCTTAGCGGGGGGGCAAGAGACCCAGTACTTC.

This chain connects TRBV30 to TRBJ2-1; 7 bases line up with TRBD1. CDR3 length equals 15 residues. The V and J ends lost 2 bases and 7 bases, in that order; junction bases with no gene match: 11. The germline V gene encodes CDR1 GTSNPN and CDR2 SVGIG (reference sequence). The CDR3 reads CAWSLQFGQANEQFF. Written as DNA, the CDR3 is TGTGCCTGGAGTCTACAATTCGGACAGGCGAATGAGCAGTTCTTC.

Turning to this clone: A junction boundary mismatches the germline segment, possibly from a read error. The rearrangement uses TRBV27 and TRBJ2-3; the D is unclear. The CDR3 length is 11 residues. Germline CDR1 reads MNHEY; CDR2 reads SMNVEV (reference sequence). The CDR3 bases are TGTGCCAGCAGTCTCACACATACGCAGTATTTT. Translated, it gives CASSLTHTQYF.

The chain couples TRBV5-1 to TRBJ1-2; 9 positions match TRBD1. The V gene end was trimmed by 4 bases and the J gene end by 4 bases; junction bases not matched to a gene: 8. CDR3 size: 15 residues. CDR1 is SGHRS and CDR2 is YFSETQ in the germline V gene. CDR3 DNA sequence: TGCGCCAGCAGCCCCAGGGACAGGGTGGGCTATGGCTACACCTTC. This codes for CASSPRDRVGYGYTF.

The chain combines TRBV9 with TRBJ1-3; unclear D gene. The V end was cut by 4 bases, the J end by 2 bases, with 10 bases between. Germline V gives CDR1 SGDLS, CDR2 YYNGEE. The CDR3 consists of 14 residues. As DNA, the CDR3 is TGTGCCAGCAGCCCGCTATCCGCTGGAAACACCATATATTTT. Protein: CASSPLSAGNTIYF.

This sequence joins TRBV18 and TRBJ2-2; TRBD1 might be the D (6 bases). The V gene lost 4 bases and the J gene lost 1 base, with 10 bases spanning the gap. The CDR3 sequence is 15 residues long. The germline CDR1 and CDR2 sequences are KGHSH and LQKENI. The CDR3 sequence: CASSLTGQNTGELFF. Written as DNA, the CDR3 is TGTGCCAGCTCACTTACGGGACAGAACACCGGGGAGCTGTTTTTT.